A selection of T cell receptor beta chains follows, all from one sample in a study of shared clonotypes between healthy human individuals. Generated by immunoSEQ multiplex PCR, the TCRdb table keeps only in-frame clones and is missing some. Of millions of clones in the sample, about 95% are singletons; the top ten hold roughly 1%. The sample consisted of naive CD8+ T cells sorted from blood. All receptors derive from a young man in good health. CDR3s include the opening cysteine and the closing phenylalanine or tryptophan. D genes are given only for firm matches. Size is omitted from some rows. Given values are once, few, many or a class for expanded clones.

d_gene: -
v_gene: TRBV11-1
j_gene: TRBJ2-2
abundance: -
len: 16
CDR3aa: CASSYPGPEGVGELFF
CDR3nt: TGTGCCAGCAGTTATCCGGGCCCCGAAGGTGTCGGGGAGCTGTTTTTT

d_gene: -
v_gene: TRBV7-8
j_gene: TRBJ2-7
abundance: -
len: 17
CDR3aa: CASSLAWLGQGTYEQYF
CDR3nt: TGTGCCAGCAGCTTAGCGTGGTTGGGGCAGGGAACCTACGAGCAGTACTTC

d_gene: TRBD1
v_gene: TRBV4-3
j_gene: TRBJ2-1
abundance: -
len: 16
CDR3aa: CASSQPGQGEGYEQFF
CDR3nt: TGCGCCAGCAGCCAGCCGGGACAGGGGGAAGGATATGAGCAGTTCTTC

d_gene: TRBD2
v_gene: TRBV5-1
j_gene: TRBJ2-5
abundance: once
len: 17
CDR3aa: CASSYTPSGSSGETQYF
CDR3nt: TGCGCCAGCTCTTATACGCCTAGCGGGAGCTCAGGGGAGACCCAGTACTTC

d_gene: TRBD1
v_gene: TRBV11-2
j_gene: TRBJ2-2
abundance: -
len: 17
CDR3aa: CASSLLPLGTGTGELFF
CDR3nt: TGTGCCAGCAGCTTGCTCCCTCTCGGGACAGGCACCGGGGAGCTGTTTTTT

d_gene: -
v_gene: TRBV30
j_gene: TRBJ1-1
abundance: -
len: 12
CDR3aa: CAWSRQRTEAFF
CDR3nt: TGTGCCTGGAGTAGACAGAGGACTGAAGCTTTCTTT

d_gene: TRBD2
v_gene: TRBV10-2
j_gene: TRBJ2-1
abundance: -
len: 16
CDR3aa: CASREPLAGGQYEQFF
CDR3nt: TGCGCCAGCAGGGAACCTCTAGCGGGAGGTCAGTATGAGCAGTTCTTC

d_gene: -
v_gene: TRBV28
j_gene: TRBJ2-3
abundance: once
len: 16
CDR3aa: CASSFRPTGDTDTQYF
CDR3nt: TGTGCCAGCAGTTTCCGACCGACAGGCGACACAGATACGCAGTATTTT

d_gene: TRBD1
v_gene: TRBV4-1
j_gene: TRBJ2-7
abundance: -
len: 16
CDR3aa: CASSANRGQTYYEQYF
CDR3nt: TGCGCCAGCAGCGCGAATAGGGGGCAGACCTACTACGAGCAGTACTTC

d_gene: TRBD1
v_gene: TRBV11-3
j_gene: TRBJ2-1
abundance: -
len: 16
CDR3aa: CASSSYAPGGDNEQFF
CDR3nt: TGTGCCAGCAGCTCCTACGCCCCAGGGGGTGACAATGAGCAGTTCTTC

d_gene: -
v_gene: TRBV6-5
j_gene: TRBJ1-1
abundance: -
len: 15
CDR3aa: CASSAGVLLNTEAFF
CDR3nt: TGTGCCAGCAGTGCGGGGGTCCTTTTGAACACTGAAGCTTTCTTT

d_gene: -
v_gene: TRBV14
j_gene: TRBJ1-2
abundance: -
len: 13
CDR3aa: CASSLSLDYGYTF
CDR3nt: TGTGCCAGCAGCCTTTCTCTTGACTATGGCTACACCTTC

d_gene: -
v_gene: TRBV6-5
j_gene: TRBJ2-7
abundance: -
len: 15
CDR3aa: CASSYRETPTYEQYF
CDR3nt: TGTGCCAGCAGTTACCGAGAGACGCCCACCTACGAGCAGTACTTC

d_gene: -
v_gene: TRBV7-3
j_gene: TRBJ2-7
abundance: -
len: 13
CDR3aa: CASSSSQGYEQYF
CDR3nt: TGTGCCAGCAGCTCTTCACAGGGCTACGAGCAGTACTTC

d_gene: -
v_gene: TRBV29-1
j_gene: TRBJ1-4
abundance: -
len: 13
CDR3aa: CSVEGGINEKLFF
CDR3nt: TGCAGCGTTGAAGGAGGGATTAATGAAAAACTGTTTTTT

d_gene: -
v_gene: TRBV5-4
j_gene: TRBJ1-3
abundance: -
len: 15
CDR3aa: CASSLYGGSGNTIYF
CDR3nt: TGTGCCAGCAGCTTGTATGGGGGCTCTGGAAACACCATATATTTT

d_gene: -
v_gene: TRBV28
j_gene: TRBJ2-5
abundance: -
len: 14
CDR3aa: CASSLGGGQETQYF
CDR3nt: TGTGCCAGCAGTTTAGGGGGTGGCCAAGAGACCCAGTACTTC

d_gene: TRBD1
v_gene: TRBV2
j_gene: TRBJ2-7
abundance: few
len: 13
CDR3aa: CASSGDRAYEQYF
CDR3nt: TGTGCCAGCAGTGGGGACAGGGCCTACGAGCAGTACTTC

d_gene: -
v_gene: TRBV11-2
j_gene: TRBJ1-1
abundance: -
len: 13
CDR3aa: CASSLEADTEAFF
CDR3nt: TGTGCCAGCAGCCTAGAGGCGGACACTGAAGCTTTCTTT

d_gene: -
v_gene: TRBV25-1
j_gene: TRBJ2-5
abundance: -
len: 10
CDR3aa: CASSAGTQYF
CDR3nt: TGTGCCAGCAGCGCAGGGACCCAGTACTTC

d_gene: -
v_gene: TRBV2
j_gene: TRBJ1-1
abundance: once
len: 17
CDR3aa: CASSESAGTAQNTEAFF
CDR3nt: TGTGCCAGCAGTGAAAGTGCCGGGACTGCCCAGAACACTGAAGCTTTCTTT

d_gene: -
v_gene: TRBV6-1
j_gene: TRBJ2-1
abundance: -
len: 13
CDR3aa: CASLLGGYNEQFF
CDR3nt: TGTGCCAGCCTCCTGGGCGGCTACAATGAGCAGTTCTTC

d_gene: TRBD1
v_gene: TRBV6-5
j_gene: TRBJ1-1
abundance: -
len: 14
CDR3aa: CASSLTGGGTEAFF
CDR3nt: TGTGCCAGCAGTTTGACAGGGGGCGGAACTGAAGCTTTCTTT

d_gene: -
v_gene: TRBV2
j_gene: TRBJ2-7
abundance: -
len: 13
CDR3aa: CASRGRTSYEQYF
CDR3nt: TGTGCCAGCCGGGGTAGGACATCCTACGAGCAGTACTTC

d_gene: TRBD1
v_gene: TRBV10-1
j_gene: TRBJ2-7
abundance: -
len: 14
CDR3aa: CASGTGTGGYEQYF
CDR3nt: TGCGCCAGCGGGACTGGGACAGGGGGTTACGAGCAGTACTTC

d_gene: -
v_gene: TRBV7-9
j_gene: TRBJ2-2
abundance: -
len: 14
CDR3aa: CASSLVQNTGELFF
CDR3nt: TGTGCCAGCAGCTTAGTACAAAACACCGGGGAGCTGTTTTTT

d_gene: TRBD2
v_gene: TRBV4-1
j_gene: TRBJ2-1
abundance: -
len: 15
CDR3aa: CASSPLAGGGDEQFF
CDR3nt: TGCGCCAGCAGCCCCCTAGCGGGAGGTGGCGATGAGCAGTTCTTC

d_gene: TRBD1
v_gene: TRBV7-2
j_gene: TRBJ2-2
abundance: -
len: 15
CDR3aa: CAIANRGPDTGELFF
CDR3nt: TGTGCCATCGCGAACAGGGGACCGGACACCGGGGAGCTGTTTTTT

d_gene: -
v_gene: TRBV27
j_gene: TRBJ1-5
abundance: -
len: 13
CDR3aa: CASSYRDAQPQHF
CDR3nt: TGTGCCAGCAGTTACAGGGATGCTCAGCCCCAGCATTTT

d_gene: -
v_gene: TRBV18
j_gene: TRBJ1-5
abundance: -
len: 17
CDR3aa: CASSPEQGTMGYQPQHF
CDR3nt: TGTGCCAGCTCACCGGAACAGGGTACGATGGGCTACCAGCCCCAGCATTTT

d_gene: -
v_gene: TRBV13
j_gene: TRBJ2-3
abundance: -
len: 13
CDR3aa: CASSLKGPDTQYF
CDR3nt: TGTGCCAGCAGCTTAAAGGGCCCCGATACGCAGTATTTT

d_gene: -
v_gene: TRBV30
j_gene: TRBJ1-5
abundance: -
len: 15
CDR3aa: CAWSEGHNSNQPQHF
CDR3nt: TGTGCCTGGAGTGAGGGGCACAATAGCAATCAGCCCCAGCATTTT

d_gene: -
v_gene: TRBV30
j_gene: TRBJ1-1
abundance: -
len: 14
CDR3aa: CAWSVGRGLTEAFF
CDR3nt: TGTGCCTGGAGTGTTGGCAGGGGCCTCACTGAAGCTTTCTTT

d_gene: -
v_gene: TRBV2
j_gene: TRBJ1-1
abundance: -
len: 13
CDR3aa: CASSTGGDTEAFF
CDR3nt: TGTGCCAGCAGCACGGGGGGGGACACTGAAGCTTTCTTT

d_gene: TRBD1
v_gene: TRBV5-4
j_gene: TRBJ2-3
abundance: -
len: 16
CDR3aa: CASSGNRDRYTDTQYF
CDR3nt: TGTGCCAGCAGCGGCAACCGGGACAGATATACAGATACGCAGTATTTT

d_gene: -
v_gene: TRBV28
j_gene: TRBJ1-5
abundance: -
len: 15
CDR3aa: CASSPEGSGNQPQHF
CDR3nt: TGTGCCAGCAGTCCGGAAGGGTCGGGCAATCAGCCCCAGCATTTT

d_gene: -
v_gene: TRBV29-1
j_gene: TRBJ2-7
abundance: -
len: 13
CDR3aa: CSVEDQLAYEQYF
CDR3nt: TGCAGCGTTGAAGATCAGTTGGCCTACGAGCAGTACTTC

d_gene: -
v_gene: TRBV9
j_gene: TRBJ2-7
abundance: -
len: 14
CDR3aa: CASSADTGLYEQYF
CDR3nt: TGTGCCAGCAGCGCGGACACCGGACTCTACGAGCAGTACTTC

d_gene: -
v_gene: TRBV6-5
j_gene: TRBJ2-7
abundance: once
len: 15
CDR3aa: CASSYSAGSSYEQYF
CDR3nt: TGTGCCAGCAGTTACTCGGCAGGGAGCTCCTACGAGCAGTACTTC

d_gene: -
v_gene: TRBV7-8
j_gene: TRBJ1-6
abundance: -
len: 15
CDR3aa: CASSLESGAGSPLHF
CDR3nt: TGTGCCAGCAGCTTAGAATCAGGGGCCGGTTCACCCCTCCACTTT

d_gene: TRBD1
v_gene: TRBV27
j_gene: TRBJ2-3
abundance: -
len: 16
CDR3aa: CASSFLGTGGIDTQYF
CDR3nt: TGTGCCAGCAGTTTCTTGGGGACAGGGGGCATCGATACGCAGTATTTT

d_gene: TRBD2
v_gene: TRBV5-6
j_gene: TRBJ2-5
abundance: -
len: 16
CDR3aa: CASSLVSLAGSGTQYF
CDR3nt: TGTGCCAGCAGCTTGGTTTCCCTAGCGGGGTCGGGGACCCAGTACTTC

d_gene: -
v_gene: TRBV2
j_gene: TRBJ2-7
abundance: -
len: 15
CDR3aa: CASSEAEWLALEQYF
CDR3nt: TGTGCCAGCAGTGAAGCGGAGTGGCTAGCGCTCGAGCAGTACTTC

d_gene: -
v_gene: TRBV5-6
j_gene: TRBJ1-1
abundance: -
len: 13
CDR3aa: CASSLDEGGEAFF
CDR3nt: TGTGCCAGCAGCCTAGACGAAGGAGGTGAAGCTTTCTTT

d_gene: TRBD2
v_gene: TRBV7-2
j_gene: TRBJ2-5
abundance: -
len: 18
CDR3aa: CASSLARPGAGAQETQYF
CDR3nt: TGTGCCAGCAGTCTAGCCAGGCCGGGAGCGGGGGCCCAAGAGACCCAGTACTTC

d_gene: TRBD1
v_gene: TRBV7-8
j_gene: TRBJ2-7
abundance: -
len: 16
CDR3aa: CASSLYFRDRVHEQYF
CDR3nt: TGTGCCAGCAGCTTATATTTCCGGGACAGGGTACACGAGCAGTACTTC

d_gene: -
v_gene: TRBV20-1
j_gene: TRBJ2-7
abundance: -
len: 11
CDR3aa: CGARGWDEQYF
CDR3nt: TGCGGTGCTAGAGGGTGGGACGAGCAGTACTTC